This TCR beta chain was captured by sequencing in a study of cytomegalovirus exposure and HLA in healthy donors. Study overall: Of more than 350 genotyped donors, 65% to 85% clustered with self-reported Caucasian donors.

Germline assignment: CDR1 LNHDA and CDR2 SQIVND (reference sequence). There are 16 residues in the CDR3. Trimming removed 8 bases at V and 2 bases at J, with 19 bases between. The study's findings and limits: Available immune exposure information covered CMV serostatus only. The classifier, whose performance was assessed in both the original and validation cohorts, reportedly diagnosed cytomegalovirus status with high specificity and sensitivity.

Primers included in the PCR were 60 Vbeta and 13 Jbeta primers. Some clones are missing from TCRdb's copy, which holds only in-frame ones; the method was immunoSEQ multiplex PCR. This table has around 220,000 clones, roughly 80% appearing once. To note about this clone: The antigen is undetermined.

This TCR derives from a girl aged 2-9 years in good health and CMV-seronegative. The source material was PBMCs. The J gene is TRBJ2-1, the V gene TRBV19, with D possibly being TRBD2 (5 bases). The CDR3 nucleotides are TGTGCCAGTCATCTACGACTAAGACCCACCTACAATGAGCAGTTCTTC. Encoded protein: CASHLRLRPTYNEQFF.